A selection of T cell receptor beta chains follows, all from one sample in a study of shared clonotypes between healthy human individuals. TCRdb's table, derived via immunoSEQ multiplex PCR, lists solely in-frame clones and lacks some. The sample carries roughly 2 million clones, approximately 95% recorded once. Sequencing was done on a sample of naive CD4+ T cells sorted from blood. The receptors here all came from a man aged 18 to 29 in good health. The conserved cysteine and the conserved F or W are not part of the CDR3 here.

CDR3: ASSSPSYEQY
V: TRBV18

CDR3: ASSGGGSDTIY
V: TRBV5-1

CDR3: ASSSYADRGLRTEAF
V: TRBV5-1

CDR3: ASSLHPNTEAF
V: TRBV18

CDR3: ASSLAILQETQY
V: TRBV7-9

CDR3: ASTSGRAGNNEQF
V: TRBV5-1

CDR3: ASLPAGGRTGELF
V: TRBV27

CDR3: ASSRSTGLEQY
V: TRBV14

CDR3: ASSVDRPSTEAF
V: TRBV5-1

CDR3: ASSVAGPRTDTQY
V: TRBV9

CDR3: ASSLRPGGLGETQY
V: TRBV28

CDR3: AWSVNGLEQY
V: TRBV30

CDR3: ASFPGEPYEQY
V: TRBV28

CDR3: ASSPGAASTDTQY
V: TRBV18

CDR3: ASSADRLSNYGYT
V: TRBV6-1

CDR3: AISVDRVNTEAF
V: TRBV10-3

CDR3: ASARTGGIETQY
V: TRBV12-5

CDR3: ASSPGLGNPTQY
V: TRBV5-1

CDR3: ASSDSPRRVTALYEQY
V: TRBV25-1

CDR3: SASREDTQY
V: TRBV20-1

CDR3: ASSRGGGNTGELF
V: TRBV6-6

CDR3: AISVAELYNEQF
V: TRBV10-3

CDR3: ASSHVDKANQPQH
V: TRBV19

CDR3: ASNDRGPLSNQPQH
V: TRBV28

CDR3: ASSPQQGANQETQY
V: TRBV18

CDR3: SVDRADRTDNEQF
V: TRBV29-1

CDR3: ASSPGQGQETQY
V: TRBV6-1

CDR3: ASSFYGYRGNTDTQY
V: TRBV27

CDR3: ASSLIAGASYNEQF
V: TRBV5-4

CDR3: ASSYSRQGVSYEQY
V: TRBV6-5

CDR3: AISDYRVNYGYT
V: TRBV10-3

CDR3: ASSEAVGLSTEAF
V: TRBV6-1

CDR3: ASSPFRGGVSYEQY
V: TRBV11-2

CDR3: ASSPDPGRNEKLF
V: TRBV5-1

CDR3: ASSPTLRLHTDTQY
V: TRBV18

CDR3: ASSSVAEPAGELF
V: TRBV7-6

CDR3: AWAPPGAGPYGYT
V: TRBV30

CDR3: ASSEQGEKLF
V: TRBV6-1

CDR3: ASTQDRGETQY
V: TRBV5-6

CDR3: ASSQDRTSGRNEQF
V: TRBV4-3

CDR3: ASSRAGNFNTGELF
V: TRBV7-2

CDR3: ASSPQGRGILEAF
V: TRBV28

CDR3: AWSVKGQLNEKLF
V: TRBV30

CDR3: ASSVDRARDT
V: TRBV6-1

CDR3: ASNQDRVGNSPLH
V: TRBV11-2

CDR3: ASVRDRDSGANVLT
V: TRBV2

CDR3: ASSRLASDTQY
V: TRBV5-6

CDR3: ASSLFSSYEQY
V: TRBV5-1

CDR3: ASSPQGVAYGYT
V: TRBV19

CDR3: ASSLGPKTGELF
V: TRBV7-2

CDR3: ASSLRAATDTQY
V: TRBV11-2

CDR3: ARGRVQGSLNTEAF
V: TRBV9

CDR3: ASSEYAGAQANEKLF
V: TRBV25-1

CDR3: ATSRVPAGGDLAKNIQY
V: TRBV15

CDR3: ASSMGAGEKLF
V: TRBV19

CDR3: ASSITGTTNEKLF
V: TRBV5-1

CDR3: ASRDISGNEQF
V: TRBV4-1